Below are 11 T cell receptor beta chains sequenced from a single sample in a study of T cells in Graves' hyperthyroidism and ophthalmopathy. Template material for amplifying TCR beta CDR3 regions consisted of RNA transcripts. The HTBI primer set drove a first-round RT-PCR of the TCR CDR3. A single record per CDR3 protein comes from TCRdb applying MiXCR to the multiplex PCR reads. In the table there are hundreds of thousands of distinct CDR3 sequences, roughly 25% of which are singletons. What was sequenced was blood. The receptors derive from a man between 50 and 59 years old with Graves' hyperthyroidism.

The gene calls are TRBV24-1 and TRBJ2-2, with 7 positions matching TRBD1. V dropped 4 bases and J dropped 0; count of bases not matched to a gene: 10. The length of the CDR3 is 18 residues. In germline, CDR1 is KGHDR, CDR2 SFDVKD. The CDR3 nucleotides are TGTGCCACCAGTGACCCCTATAGTCAGGGGGCGAACACCGGGGAGCTGTTTTTT. This translates into CATSDPYSQGANTGELFF.

The sample holds a few counts of this clonotype. V gene TRBV7-2 combines with J gene TRBJ2-5, with 7 bases that match TRBD1. The CDR3 loop spans 15 amino acids. The germline V gene has CDR1 SGHTA and CDR2 FQGNSA. Losses at the gene ends were 5 bases for V and 0 bases for J; bases not matched to a gene: 6. CDR3 sequence: CASSPTGQNQETQYF. CDR3 bases: TGTGCCAGCAGCCCGACGGGACAGAACCAAGAGACCCAGTACTTC.

The table lists this clonotype with a few counts. The chain links TRBV12-3 or TRBV12-4 to TRBJ2-2; D is unclear. CDR3 length: 13 residues. With 5 bases removed from V and 4 bases from J, the gap between germline ends came to 8 bases. Written as DNA, the CDR3 is TGTGCCAGCAGTCCCCGTCCCACCGGGGAGCTGTTTTTT. Translating it yields CASSPRPTGELFF.

This clonotype occurred a few times. J is TRBJ2-1 and V is TRBV12-3 or TRBV12-4, with 9 bases that match TRBD2. V was pared by 5 bases and J by 5 bases, with 4 bases of the junction left unmatched. The CDR3 totals 14 residues. This chain's CDR3 is CASSISGSNNEQFF. The CDR3, as DNA: TGTGCCAGCAGTATTAGCGGGAGTAACAATGAGCAGTTCTTC.

V gene TRBV6-1 combines with J gene TRBJ1-4; TRBD1 matches at 8 bases. Germline-derived CDR1 and CDR2 are MNHNS and SASEGT. The CDR3 runs to 14 residues. With V trimmed by 6 bases and J by 10 bases, 10 bases remained unmatched. CDR3 nucleotide sequence: TGTGCCAGCAGGCCCAGGGGGCTGTATGCAAAACTGTTTTTT. This sequence encodes CASRPRGLYAKLFF.

The V gene is TRBV19, the J gene TRBJ1-2; D is unresolved. The CDR3 totals 14 residues. Germline loops: CDR1 LNHDA, CDR2 SQIVND (reference sequence). V shed 3 bases and J shed 5 bases, with 13 bases lying between them. CDR3 sequence reads: CASSMDAVGYGYTF. DNA of the CDR3: TGTGCCAGTAGTATGGATGCCGTTGGGTATGGCTACACCTTC.

The chain carries TRBV6-1 and TRBJ2-2; no clear D gene. The CDR3 has 15 amino acids. Germline V gene sequence: CDR1 MNHNS, CDR2 SASEGT. Trimming shortened V by 5 bases and J by 2 bases, and 12 bases separated the two germline ends. CDR3 DNA: TGTGCCAGCAGTCCCACGGTGCCTAACACCGGGGAGCTGTTTTTT. This encodes CASSPTVPNTGELFF.

This clonotype was recorded a few times. The genes are TRBV2 and TRBJ1-1; D gene ambiguous. Germline V gene data show CDR1 as SNHLY and CDR2 as FYNNEI. This CDR3 is 13 amino acids long. V gave up 6 bases and J gave up 3 bases, with 11 bases separating them. The CDR3 nucleotides read TGTGCCAGCAGGGCTGACACGGACACTGAAGCTTTCTTT. Its protein product is CASRADTDTEAFF.

This chain uses TRBV30 with TRBJ2-2; no definite D call. V dropped 2 bases and J dropped 1 base, with 2 bases sitting between them. The CDR3 spans 12 residues. In germline, CDR1 is GTSNPN, CDR2 SVGIG (reference sequence). This CDR3 reads CAWSRNTGELFF. CDR3 DNA: TGTGCCTGGAGTAGGAACACCGGGGAGCTGTTTTTT.

This clonotype was observed a handful of times. The J gene is TRBJ1-2, the V gene TRBV28; TRBD1 is a possible D gene (5 bases). Trimming left V 2 bases short and J 8 bases short, with 15 bases between. Germline V gene lookup returns CDR1 MDHEN and CDR2 SYDVKM. CDR3 length: 14 amino acids. The CDR3: CASSLAGRVGGYTF. Written as DNA, the CDR3 is TGTGCCAGCAGTTTAGCGGGCAGGGTAGGAGGCTACACCTTC.

The rearrangement links TRBV24-1 to TRBJ2-6; weak D call: TRBD1 (5 bases). Trimming removed 10 bases from V and 2 bases from J, with 8 bases in between. The V gene's germline CDR1 is KGHDR and CDR2 SFDVKD. The CDR3 loop spans 13 amino acids. For the CDR3, the DNA is TGTGCCACTCAGGGTCCTGGGGCCAACGTCCTGACTTTC. Amino acids: CATQGPGANVLTF.